The entry that follows covers one T cell receptor (beta chain) sequence. Based on its abundance in the sample, this clonotype is medium-sized (0.01 to 0.1%). There is no known antigen for this receptor. No much larger clonotype is one base removed from it; base qualities were not supplied. The source of the sample is a study of patients and donors after allogeneic stem cell transplantation (TCRdb year 2020). The library was generated by RT-PCR. The instrument was a NextSeq 550. TCRdb cleaned the public reads at Q25 with fastp, built clones with MiXCR and kept in-frame beta chains. Entries that share a CDR3 protein sequence are merged under the most common genes and DNA. Present in this sample are about 8,800 distinct CDR3 sequences, approximately 4.2% of which were seen just once. Roughly 21% of the sample lies in the top ten. This receptor was taken from a human donor who was either an allogeneic HSCT recipient or a stem cell or donor lymphocyte infusion donor (not recorded which). It is not recorded whose cells these are; they may come from a transplant donor. Sequenced: blood, either unsorted or a sorted T cell fraction (not recorded which).

The DNA is TGCGCCAGCAGCATCGCGAGGCCCTCGGGGGAGCAGTACTTC. It encodes CASSIARPSGEQYF. The chain employs TRBV5-1 and TRBJ2-7, with TRBD2 as a weak D call on 5 bases. Including the terminal cysteine and phenylalanine, the CDR3 comprises 14 residues. Of all the DNA, just the CDR3 is kept, 42 bases in frame from base 1. From the germline V gene, CDR1 is SGHRS and CDR2 is YFSETQ. V was cut back by 4 bases and J by 7 bases, leaving a gap of 18 bases between them. Here the CDR3 is joined to the reference TRBV5-1 and TRBJ2-7 genes, and the full variable domain is: KAGVTQTPRYLIKTRGQQVTLSCSPISGHRSVSWYQQTPGQGLQFLFEYFSETQRNKGNFPGRFSGRQFSNSRSEMNVSTLELGDSALYLCASSIARPSGEQYFGPGTRLTVT.